This TCR beta chain was obtained from a study of neurological immune-mediated disorders. This CDR3 contains 14 residues. V was cut by 6 bases and J by 8 bases, with 17 bases left in between. 5'RACE employing 10-nucleotide random UMIs yielded the cDNA. TCRdb re-derived calls from the 5' RACE reads in MiXCR, one entry per CDR3 protein. The data show 90,000 to 100,000 distinct CDR3 sequences, with 3.5% to 4% seen just once and 6% held by the top ten. The unsorted libraries originated from 2 million PBMCs kept at -80 C. Study outcomes and limitations: Across subjects, no CDR3 amino acid sequence appeared in expanded clones of more than one subject, a finding that suggested private repertoires in all groups.

Points on this clonotype: The antigen remains unidentified.

Sequencing used PBMCs. The TCR was taken from a woman younger than 30 with multiple sclerosis. This rearrangement joins TRBV12-3 or TRBV12-4 to TRBJ1-3, with a possible D match to TRBD1 (6 bases). The CDR3 bases are TGTGCCAGCAGCCACAGACAGGAGGTTGACACCATATATTTT. It encodes CASSHRQEVDTIYF.